This T cell receptor beta chain was retrieved from a study of blood T cells in healthy people across ages (dated by TCRdb to between 2014 and 2016). In terms of the full investigation: In model experiments, template switching captured roughly one uniquely barcoded TCR beta cDNA molecule for every two T cells. Four age groups were formed from the donors: young (average approximately 17 years), middle-aged (around 37), aged (roughly 58) and long-lived (more than 75). Donors of different ages were randomly distributed across sequencing lanes to avoid experimental bias. The study analyzed two additional independent replicas of 1 million unique cDNA reads from the same blood draw for two donors, one aged 18 to 30 and one aged 80 or older. Age-related changes in TCR beta repertoire diversity were measured in the study by deep sequencing normalized with unique cDNA molecular identifiers.

The germline V gene supplies CDR1 ENHRY and CDR2 SYGVKD. The CDR3, from cysteine to phenylalanine, totals 15 residues. CDR3 DNA only is kept here, 45 bases in frame from base 1. V loses 6 bases at its end and J loses 1 base; junction bases beyond the gene matches: 6. Library preparation employed 5' RACE. A second 7 to 11 cycle PCR used a sample-barcoded 5' primer and a J-beta primer mix. Each TCR beta cDNA molecule received a unique molecular identifier from a template-switch 5' adaptor carrying 12 random nucleotides. At least 3 million CDR3-containing paired-end reads were obtained from each sample. First-strand cDNA synthesis was performed from all RNA using the Mint cDNA synthesis kit, with priming by a TRBC-specific oligonucleotide. Following uracil-DNA glycosylase treatment, a first 18-cycle PCR with universal primers M1SS and BC2_uni_R was performed on all cDNA. On the study's bioinformatics: For normalization, 1 million high-quality reads were randomly selected from each sample, with every read carrying a distinct molecular identifier. Instead of being binned into consensus sequences, reads that shared molecular identifiers were thrown out. CDR3 identification, clonotype clustering and error correction used MiTCR with a Q25 quality threshold and the strictest error-elimination algorithm. A nonparametric unseen species model with Euler transformation was used to estimate lower-bound total TCR beta diversity. TCRdb trimmed public reads at Q25 via fastp, called clones via MiXCR and kept in-frame beta chains. Rows are combined by CDR3 protein, so each entry shows the most common genes and DNA. These V and J calls are TCRdb output, not the study's own analysis. The table for this sample lists fewer than 2 million distinct CDR3 sequences; around 42% of them were counted only once. The top ten hold 23% of the sample.

The paper as a whole reports these results and caveats: Because profiling used bulk unsorted PBMCs, naive and antigen-experienced compartments could not be compared conclusively. As age increased, observed TCR beta diversity per million T cells dropped in a roughly linear way, and a significant reduction was already evident by age roughly 40. The long-lived group showed more naive CD4+ T cells, fewer expanded clones and increased TCR diversity than the aged group, suggesting age selection. Donor CMV infection status was unknown, potentially confounding age-related changes in expanded clonotypes. Estimates of total diversity from one million sequenced T cells were regarded as lower bounds and underestimates. The percentage of naive T cells measured by flow cytometry correlated strongly with observed TCR beta diversity.

The donors were some 39 Caucasian individuals from Russia, aged roughly 6 to 90 years, who were systemically healthy. Each donor gave about 10 milliliters of peripheral blood, drawn into EDTA-treated Vacutainer tubes. Ficoll-Paque density-gradient centrifugation was used to isolate PBMCs, with at least 7 million per sample. Total RNA was extracted from PBMCs with Trizol reagent, with at least 6 micrograms obtained per sample. Naive CD45RAhigh/CD27high T cell percentages were measured by flow cytometry on a PBMC aliquot from every donor. About this clonotype: The antigen it recognizes is unknown. No base quality information exists; no much larger clone differs at one position.

The sequenced sample consisted of blood. The receptor was isolated from a human donor in good health. The rearrangement combines TRBV10-3 with TRBJ1-1, and TRBD1 matches 9 of the central bases. The CDR3 has the sequence CAIRKDRGENTEAFF. The nucleotides are TGTGCCATCAGAAAGGACAGGGGCGAGAACACTGAAGCTTTCTTT.